The 20 T cell receptor beta chains below all came from one sample that was sequenced in a study of regulatory T cells. Study-wide points: Compared with autologous conventional CD4+ cells and control regulatory cells, CD3G-deficient regulatory T cells showed reduced diversity.

Their target antigens are unknown. Amplification used 52 TRBV primers and 13 TRBJ primers. The assay was immunoSEQ multiplex PCR, and TCRdb's table has in-frame clones only and misses some. This sample has about 2,300 clones; 80% to 95% occur once, and the top ten carry more than 2.5%. The sequencing input was CD4+ Tregs sorted from blood. The source is a child aged 5 to 17 with CD3G deficiency.

This rearrangement joins TRBV7-8 to TRBJ1-1; TRBD1 might be the D (6 bases). The V end lost 5 bases, the J end lost 8 bases, and 18 bases lay between the germline ends. CDR1 SGHVS and CDR2 FQNEAQ come from the germline V gene. The CDR3 length is 14 residues. CDR3 nucleotide sequence: TGTGCCAGCAGCCGAGGAGCCGCAGGGGTGGAAGCTTTCTTT. Translating it yields CASSRGAAGVEAFF.

The chain joins TRBV29-1 to TRBJ2-3, with 7 bases lining up with TRBD1. CDR3 size: 12 residues. V lost 6 bases, J lost 9 bases, and 9 bases stayed unmatched. From germline, CDR1 is SQVTM and CDR2 ANQGSEA. The CDR3 region has the DNA TGCAGCGTCACCCCAGACAGGGACACGCAGTATTTT. It specifies CSVTPDRDTQYF.

The chain couples TRBV18 to TRBJ2-3; no reliable D call. CDR3 length: 12 amino acids. The V and J ends lost 2 bases and 4 bases respectively, with 4 bases between them. Germline V gene sequence: CDR1 KGHSH, CDR2 LQKENI. Here the CDR3 reads CASSPIPDTQYF. In DNA, the CDR3 is TGTGCCAGCTCACCAATCCCAGATACGCAGTATTTT.

The chain is built from TRBV6-1 and TRBJ2-4; unclear D gene. CDR1 and CDR2 (germline): MNHNS, SASEGT. Trimming removed 0 bases at V and 8 bases at J, with 14 bases between. The CDR3 sequence is 15 residues long. The CDR3 loop is CASSEALWPTDIQYF. The DNA for the CDR3 is TGTGCCAGCAGTGAAGCGCTTTGGCCCACGGACATTCAGTACTTC.

The chain couples TRBV6-1 to TRBJ1-1, with 8 bases fitting TRBD1. Germline trimming cut 6 bases from V and 6 bases from J; bases unmatched to any gene: 9. CDR3 size: 14 residues. Per the germline V gene, CDR1 is MNHNS and CDR2 is SASEGT. CDR3 loop: CASSRGQGRAEAFF. The CDR3 coding sequence is TGTGCCAGCAGCCGCGGACAGGGACGGGCTGAAGCTTTCTTT.

This clone was counted a single time. The rearrangement uses TRBV7-8 and TRBJ2-5; 10 positions agree with TRBD1. The end of the DNA fits TRBJ2-7 better, so the J call may be wrong. The CDR3 length is 15 residues. From germline, CDR1 is SGHVS and CDR2 FQNEAQ. Here the CDR3 reads CASSPYGGTGVEQYF. The CDR3 region has the DNA TGTGCCAGCAGCCCGTACGGGGGGACAGGGGTCGAGCAGTACTTC.

In its sample, this clone was seen a few times. CDR3 region: CASARESETQYF. Written as DNA, the CDR3 is TGTGCCAGCGCCAGGGAGTCAGAGACCCAGTACTTC. This sequence joins TRBV7-9 and TRBJ2-5; D may match TRBD1 or TRBD2 (5 bases each). The germline V and J ends were trimmed by 8 bases and 4 bases, with 11 bases remaining between them. Per germline, CDR1 SEHNR and CDR2 FQNEAQ (reference sequence). The CDR3 has 12 residues.

The chain recombines TRBV5-1 with TRBJ2-2; TRBD2 agrees at 9 bases. CDR1 and CDR2 from the germline V gene are SGHRS and YFSETQ. The CDR3 has 15 amino acids. Germline trimming cut 0 bases from V and 4 bases from J; bases unmatched to any gene: 1. CDR3 DNA sequence: TGCGCCAGCAGCTTGGCGACTAGCGGCACCGGGGAGCTGTTTTTT. It encodes CASSLATSGTGELFF.

V is TRBV6-1 and J is TRBJ2-7; the match to TRBD2 covers 10 bases. The CDR3 extends over 15 amino acids. CDR1 MNHNS and CDR2 SASEGT come from the germline V gene. J was trimmed by 2 bases and V by 7 bases; bases with no gene match: 8. Here the CDR3 reads CASKDSGRNAYEQYF. CDR3 coding DNA: TGTGCCAGCAAGGATAGCGGGAGGAATGCCTACGAGCAGTACTTC.

V gene TRBV6-1 combines with J gene TRBJ1-6; possible D gene TRBD1, 5 bases. The CDR3 contains 16 residues. Per the germline V gene, CDR1 is MNHNS and CDR2 is SASEGT. The V and J ends lost 4 bases and 8 bases respectively, with 18 bases between them. DNA of the CDR3: TGTGCCAGCAGTGCCAACTCATGGGGGAAAGATTCACCCCTCCACTTT. Amino acids: CASSANSWGKDSPLHF.

This chain connects TRBV5-1 to TRBJ2-7; D call uncertain. The CDR3 covers 14 residues. V lost 0 bases and J 6 bases, leaving 13 bases between the germline ends. CDR1 is SGHRS, CDR2 YFSETQ, per germline. In DNA form, the CDR3 reads TGCGCCAGCAGCTTGGGTTCGGGTATGAGCGAGCAGTACTTC. As protein: CASSLGSGMSEQYF.

The CDR3 protein is CASSPWGTYEQYF. CDR3 in DNA: TGTGCCAGCAGCCCATGGGGCACCTACGAGCAGTACTTC. This chain connects TRBV28 to TRBJ2-7, with a weak D call TRBD1 (5 bases). From germline, CDR1 is MDHEN and CDR2 SYDVKM. CDR3 length: 13 amino acids. The V end lost 6 bases, the J end lost 2 bases, and 11 bases lay between the germline ends.

V usage is TRBV19 and J usage is TRBJ2-6; TRBD1 matches 7 bases. J gave up 3 bases and V 5 bases, and 4 bases lay outside the gene matches. CDR3 size: 15 residues. From germline, CDR1 is LNHDA and CDR2 SQIVND (reference sequence). Here the CDR3 DNA reads TGTGCCAGTAGTCCCCCAGGGGGTGGGGCCAACGTCCTGACTTTC. Translated, it gives CASSPPGGGANVLTF.

The chain has TRBV27 and TRBJ2-1; tentative D call: TRBD2 (6 bases). Trimming took off 4 bases at V and 9 bases at J, with 13 bases between the two ends. The CDR3 runs 13 residues. Germline V gene data show CDR1 as MNHEY and CDR2 as SMNVEV (reference sequence). The CDR3 here is CASSSTRRGEQFF. The CDR3 DNA reads as TGTGCCAGCAGTTCTACTAGGCGGGGTGAGCAGTTCTTC.

This chain links TRBV5-1 with TRBJ2-1; D may be TRBD1 or TRBD2 (5 bases each). Trimming took 3 bases from V and 5 from J, leaving 12 bases between them. This CDR3 is 14 amino acids long. CDR1 and CDR2 (germline): SGHRS, YFSETQ. CDR3 sequence: CASSSGTQNNEQFF. The CDR3 DNA follows: TGCGCCAGCAGCTCCGGGACCCAGAACAATGAGCAGTTCTTC.

J is TRBJ2-7 and V is TRBV18, with 9 positions matching TRBD1. The CDR3 extends over 14 amino acids. The germline gives CDR1 KGHSH, CDR2 LQKENI. The J segment lost 5 bases and the V segment lost 4 bases, leaving 6 bases of the junction unmatched. Written as DNA, the CDR3 is TGTGCCAGCTCACGAGGACAGGGGTGGCACGAGCAGTACTTC. Protein: CASSRGQGWHEQYF.

J is TRBJ2-7 and V is TRBV6-4, with D maybe TRBD1 (5 bases). Trimming pared 10 bases from V and 3 bases from J, leaving 22 bases between. Per the germline V gene, CDR1 is MRHNA and CDR2 is SNTAGT. The CDR3 loop spans 15 amino acids. The CDR3 here is CAIVCPRARVYEQYF. CDR3 DNA: TGTGCCATCGTATGCCCCAGGGCAAGGGTCTACGAGCAGTACTTC.

The chain carries TRBV28 and TRBJ2-4; TRBD2 matches at 7 bases. This CDR3 has 17 residues. Germline CDR1 and CDR2: MDHEN and SYDVKM. J gave up 2 bases and V 5 bases, and 12 bases lay outside the gene matches. The CDR3: CASSQPSGKDSKNIQYF. Written as DNA, the CDR3 is TGTGCCAGCAGTCAACCGAGCGGGAAAGATTCCAAAAACATTCAGTACTTC.

This clone was detected once. The chain has TRBV6-1 and TRBJ2-3, with a weak D call TRBD1 (6 bases). CDR1 is MNHNS, CDR2 SASEGT, per germline. This CDR3 contains 12 residues. V lost 4 bases and J lost 6, with 8 bases in between. The CDR3 reads CASSVQGDTQYF. For the CDR3, the DNA is TGTGCCAGCAGTGTTCAGGGGGATACGCAGTATTTT.

The V and J genes are TRBV28 and TRBJ2-7, with 9 bases that match TRBD2. The CDR3 length is 16 residues. V lost 4 bases, J lost 5 bases, and 12 bases stayed unmatched. Germline values: CDR1 MDHEN, CDR2 SYDVKM. For the CDR3, the DNA is TGTGCCAGCAGTTCACCCTTGGCGGGAGGGCCCGACGAGCAGTACTTC. Translation gives CASSSPLAGGPDEQYF.